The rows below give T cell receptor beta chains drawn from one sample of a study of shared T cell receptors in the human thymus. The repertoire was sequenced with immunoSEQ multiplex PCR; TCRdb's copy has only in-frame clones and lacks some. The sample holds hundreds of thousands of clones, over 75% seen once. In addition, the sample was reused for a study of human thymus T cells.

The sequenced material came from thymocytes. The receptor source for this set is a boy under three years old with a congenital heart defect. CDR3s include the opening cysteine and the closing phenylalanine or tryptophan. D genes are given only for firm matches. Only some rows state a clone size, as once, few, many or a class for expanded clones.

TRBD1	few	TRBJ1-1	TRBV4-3	TGCGCCAGCAGCCAAGGCGGGGCAGGGGGCAACACTGAAGCTTTCTTT	CASSQGGAGGNTEAFF
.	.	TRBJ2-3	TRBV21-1	TGTGCCAGCGACCGGGCGGGGGCTAACACAGATACGCAGTATTTT	CASDRAGANTDTQYF
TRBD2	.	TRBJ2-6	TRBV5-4	TGTGCCAGCAGCCTGGGACTAGCGGGAAGCGGTGGGGCCAACGTCCTGACTTTC	CASSLGLAGSGGANVLTF
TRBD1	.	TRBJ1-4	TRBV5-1	TGCGCCAGCAGCTTGGCCCAGGGGGCGGGTGAAAAACTGTTTTTT	CASSLAQGAGEKLFF
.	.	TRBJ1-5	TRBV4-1	TGCGCCAGCAGCCAAGGCAGGAATCAGCCCCAGCATTTT	CASSQGRNQPQHF
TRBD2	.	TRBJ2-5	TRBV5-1	TGCGCCAGCAGCTTCAATAGCGGGGGTGTCGAGACCCAGTACTTC	CASSFNSGGVETQYF
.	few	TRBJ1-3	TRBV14	TGTGCCAGCAGCCCCTTGGCAGTCTCCAATATCTCTGGAAACACCATATATTTT	CASSPLAVSNISGNTIYF
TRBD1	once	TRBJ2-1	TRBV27	TGTGCCAGCGGGGGGGGGACAGGGTTCGATGAGCAGTTCTTC	CASGGGTGFDEQFF
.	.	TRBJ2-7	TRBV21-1	TGTGCCAGCAGCAAAGGAGGGTCTCCCAACAGGGGGCCCAACGAGCAGTACTTC	CASSKGGSPNRGPNEQYF
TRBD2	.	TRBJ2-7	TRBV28	TGTGCCAGCAGTACGGTACTAGCGGGAGGCCCCCCCCGCTCCTACGAGCAGTACTTC	CASSTVLAGGPPRSYEQYF
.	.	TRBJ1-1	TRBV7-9	TGTGCCAGTTGGGTGGGGGCGAACACTGAAGCTTTCTTT	CASWVGANTEAFF
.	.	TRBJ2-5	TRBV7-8	TGTGCCAGCCAACCTCCCGAACGGCGGATATATTCACACCAAGAGACCCAGTACTTC	CASQPPERRIYSHQETQYF
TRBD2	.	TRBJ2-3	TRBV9	TGTGCCAGCAGCGTAGTCCCTACTAGCGGGAGGGCCCGAATCCGCCTAGATACGCAGTATTTT	CASSVVPTSGRARIRLDTQYF
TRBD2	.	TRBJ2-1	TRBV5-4	TGTGCCAGCAGCTTAGCTCGACTAGCGGGCGAAAGAAGCTCCTACAATGAGCAGTTCTTC	CASSLARLAGERSSYNEQFF
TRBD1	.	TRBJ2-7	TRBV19	TGTGCCAGTAGTCCCGACAGGGGAAAGGGCGAGCAGTACTTC	CASSPDRGKGEQYF
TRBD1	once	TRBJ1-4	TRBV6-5	TGTGCCAGCAGTCGACAGGGTACAACTAATGAAAAACTGTTTTTT	CASSRQGTTNEKLFF
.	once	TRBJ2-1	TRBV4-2	TGTGCCAGCAGCCCCGTACTAGCCGACCCCCGAGGCAATGAGCAGTTCTTC	CASSPVLADPRGNEQFF
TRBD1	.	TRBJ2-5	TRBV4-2	TGTGCCAGCAGCCAAAACAGGGGGCCCCTCCAAGAGACCCAGTACTTC	CASSQNRGPLQETQYF
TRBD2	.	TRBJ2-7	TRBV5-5	TGTGCCAGCAGCCCGGGACAGGGTTTTACTAGCGGGAGGGAGGACGAGCAGTACTTC	CASSPGQGFTSGREDEQYF
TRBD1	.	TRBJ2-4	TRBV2	TGTGCCAGCAGAGACAGGGTCGGCATTCAGTACTTC	CASRDRVGIQYF
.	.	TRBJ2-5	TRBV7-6	TGTGCCAGCAGCTTAGGAGGGGACTTCCAAGAGACCCAGTACTTC	CASSLGGDFQETQYF
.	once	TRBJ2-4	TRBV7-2	TGTGCCAGCAGCTTAGTCAGGGAGGAAAACATTCAGTACTTC	CASSLVREENIQYF
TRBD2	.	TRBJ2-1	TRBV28	TGTGCCAGCAGCCGGGGACTAGCGGGAGCTATCCTCCAGGAGCAGTTCTTC	CASSRGLAGAILQEQFF
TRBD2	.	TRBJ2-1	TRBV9	TGTGCCAGCAGCGTAGGAGGGAGGGGGCTAGCGGGAGGGAGCTCCTACAATGAGCAGTTCTTC	CASSVGGRGLAGGSSYNEQFF
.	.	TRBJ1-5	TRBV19	TGTTCAGGGGTCCCACCGAGGCAGCCCCAGCATTTT	CSGVPPRQPQHF
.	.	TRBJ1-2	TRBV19	TGTGCCAGTAGCAGACGGGGGTCTCGGGGCTACACCTTC	CASSRRGSRGYTF
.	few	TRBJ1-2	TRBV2	TGTGCCAGCAGTGGACACGCCGGAGGCTATGGCTACACCTTC	CASSGHAGGYGYTF
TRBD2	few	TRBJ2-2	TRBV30	TGTGCCTGGAGTGTACTGGATAGCGGGCCGAACACCGGGGAGCTGTTTTTT	CAWSVLDSGPNTGELFF
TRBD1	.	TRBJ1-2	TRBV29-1	TGCAGCGTTGAGGGGACAGGGCCCTATGGCTACACCTTC	CSVEGTGPYGYTF
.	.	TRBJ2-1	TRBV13	TGTGCCAGCAGCTTATTAGCTGCCTCCTACAATGAGCAGTTCTTC	CASSLLAASYNEQFF
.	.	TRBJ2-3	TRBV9	TGTGCCAGCAGCCCCCCCGACAATACGCAGTATTTT	CASSPPDNTQYF
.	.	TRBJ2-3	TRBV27	TGTGCCAGCAGTTCACAGGGTAGCACAGATACGCAGTATTTT	CASSSQGSTDTQYF
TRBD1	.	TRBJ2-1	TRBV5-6	TGTGCCAGCAGCTTGGGACAGGGGTACCACAATGAGCAGTTCTTC	CASSLGQGYHNEQFF
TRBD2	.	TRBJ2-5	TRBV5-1	TGCGCCAGCAGCTTGGTGTCTGGGAGGGAGAAAGAGACCCAGTACTTC	CASSLVSGREKETQYF
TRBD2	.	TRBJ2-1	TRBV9	TGTGCCAGCAGCGTAGCTGGTCTAGCGGGGAACCTCAATGAGCAGTTCTTC	CASSVAGLAGNLNEQFF